This TCR beta chain was captured in a study of CD8 T cells in Susac syndrome (dated by TCRdb to the late 2010s). In terms of the full investigation: Repertoire sequencing was used to test whether CD8+ T cell activation and differentiation in Susac syndrome was antigen driven. Broader findings and caveats from the paper: The study acknowledged that relatively few individuals were included in the TCR sequencing and HLA analysis.

With regard to this clonotype: What antigen it recognizes has not been identified. It has no much larger one-base neighbor in the sample; base qualities were not kept.

Peripheral blood CD8+ and CD4+ T cells from healthy donors, Susac syndrome patients and multiple sclerosis patients were profiled by high-throughput TCR beta sequencing. The healthy donors served as controls matched for age and sex. Bulk CD8+ and CD4+ T cells were purified by magnetic negative isolation, while CD8+ TEMRA cells were enriched using FACS. Blood was collected in EDTA tubes and processed within 24 hours, with PBMCs isolated through density gradient centrifugation. PBMCs destined for TCR sequencing were cryopreserved in liquid nitrogen and later thawed in a 37 °C water bath. Purity of sorted or isolated CD4+, CD8+ and CD8+ TEMRA cells was at least 90%. RNA was extracted with the RNeasy kit and 0.5 to 1 ug was reverse transcribed using random hexamers. The immunoSEQ multiplex PCR assay, which covers 54 Vbeta and 13 Jbeta segments, was used to amplify TCR beta CDR3 regions. PCR amplification bias was corrected using a synthetic template baseline for primer optimization and computational correction. As for how the authors treated the data: Reads were annotated to V, D and J genes according to IMGT and were analyzed with immunoSEQ Analyzer, with only productive sequences retained. To calculate clonality, Shannon entropy was normalized by log2 of the number of productive unique sequences and then subtracted from one. Public and private clones were assessed among the 100 most prevalent clones of each patient and control. Clones were defined as Susac-specific if absent from the healthy and MS cohorts, from 1052 published viral clones and from other ImmuneACCESS disease sequences. The public sequencing data were trimmed at Q25 with fastp and processed into clonotypes with MiXCR by TCRdb, which kept only in-frame beta chains. When rows share a CDR3 protein, they turn into one entry using the most common DNA and genes. TCRdb, rather than the study authors, made the V and J calls. The sample table shows 120,000 or so distinct CDR3 sequences, and roughly 94% are seen once. Roughly 0.092% of the sample lies in the top ten.

V and J lose 0 bases and 7 bases, and a span of 13 bases separates them. The CDR3, from cysteine to phenylalanine, totals 14 residues. The CDR3 DNA has 42 bases and is translated from base 1. CDR1 and CDR2 are drawn from the germline V gene (reference sequence): LGHDT, YNNKEL. The V gene is TRBV3-1 and the J gene is TRBJ2-7; TRBD2 is perhaps the D gene, given 5 matching bases. The specimen was CD4+ T cells from PBMCs. The receptor comes from a human donor in good health. The base sequence is TGTGCCAGCAGCCAAGATTTCACCACGGGGGAGCAGTACTTC. This encodes CASSQDFTTGEQYF.